Listed below are T cell receptor beta chains from one sample, sequenced in a study of beta chain features in type 1 diabetes. The assay was immunoSEQ multiplex PCR, and TCRdb's table has in-frame clones only and misses some. The repertoire holds approximately 170,000 clones, with about 9.1% as singletons. Material for sequencing was central memory CD4+ T cells from blood. These receptors all stem from a woman between 18 and 30 years old in good health. The CDR3 runs from the conserved cysteine through the conserved F or W. The D gene is left open where the match is weak. Only some rows state a clone size, as once, few, many or a class for expanded clones.

V	size	D	J	CDR3	DNA
TRBV2	few	-	TRBJ2-2	CASSDRVGTGELFF	TGTGCCAGCAGTGACAGGGTGGGCACCGGGGAGCTGTTTTTT
TRBV30	-	-	TRBJ1-2	CAWSSNRVGYTF	TGTGCCTGGAGTTCCAACAGGGTTGGCTACACCTTC
TRBV7-2	few	TRBD1	TRBJ2-1	CASSLTGAPAGEQFF	TGTGCCAGCAGCTTGACAGGGGCGCCAGCTGGTGAGCAGTTCTTC
TRBV7-9	few	TRBD1	TRBJ1-2	CASSFTFDRGHGYTF	TGTGCCAGCAGCTTTACCTTCGACAGGGGGCATGGCTACACCTTC
TRBV12-5	few	TRBD2	TRBJ2-7	CASGKGTSGGVNEQYF	TGTGCTAGTGGGAAAGGGACTAGCGGGGGAGTTAACGAGCAGTACTTC
TRBV2	few	-	TRBJ2-3	CASSEWVRGRSDTQYF	TGTGCCAGCAGTGAATGGGTCCGCGGCAGATCAGATACGCAGTATTTT
TRBV25-1	-	TRBD2	TRBJ2-5	CASSESGLAYVETQYF	TGTGCCAGCAGTGAATCTGGACTAGCGTACGTGGAGACCCAGTACTTC
TRBV30	-	-	TRBJ2-2	CAWSVSDGGELFF	TGTGCCTGGAGTGTAAGCGACGGCGGGGAGCTGTTTTTT
TRBV5-1	few	TRBD2	TRBJ2-1	CASSSVLAGGDDEQFF	TGCGCCAGCAGCTCTGTTCTAGCGGGGGGCGACGATGAGCAGTTCTTC
TRBV5-1	few	-	TRBJ2-6	CASSLSWQSGANVLTF	TGCGCCAGCAGCTTGTCGTGGCAATCTGGGGCCAACGTCCTGACTTTC
TRBV7-2	few	-	TRBJ1-5	CASSVMEGFNQPQHF	TGTGCCAGCAGCGTGATGGAGGGATTCAATCAGCCCCAGCATTTT
TRBV18	-	TRBD1	TRBJ2-5	CASSPGTEQETQYF	TGTGCCAGCTCACCGGGGACAGAGCAAGAGACCCAGTACTTC